One sample yielded the 24 T cell receptor beta chains listed below, sequenced in a study of shared clonotypes between healthy human individuals. Assay: immunoSEQ multiplex PCR; the TCRdb copy retains only in-frame clones and omits some. Of hundreds of thousands of clones listed, nearly 97% were seen once; the top ten hold 0.11%. Naive CD8 populations comprised CD45RO-negative cells positively selected for CCR7, excluding terminally differentiated effector memory CD45RA+ cells. Sequencing input: naive CD8+ T cells sorted from blood. The source of these receptors is a woman younger than 45 in good health.

The chain has TRBV6-6 and TRBJ2-7, with D possibly being TRBD1 (6 bases). Trimming took 5 bases from V and 3 from J, leaving 17 bases between them. In germline, CDR1 is MNHNY, CDR2 SVGAGI (reference sequence). This CDR3 region has 15 residues. The CDR3 DNA is TGTGCCAGCAGTCACCGTTCGACAGGAATCTACGAGCAGTACTTC. Translation: CASSHRSTGIYEQYF.

The J gene is TRBJ2-2, the V gene TRBV9, with a possible D match to TRBD2 (5 bases). CDR3 length: 15 residues. The germline gives CDR1 SGDLS, CDR2 YYNGEE. Trimming took 0 bases from V and 6 from J, leaving 12 bases between them. DNA for the CDR3: TGTGCCAGCAGCGTAGGGGGAGAAGGGTCCGGGGAGCTGTTTTTT. It encodes CASSVGGEGSGELFF.

The rearrangement links TRBV18 to TRBJ1-2, with TRBD1 identical over 9 bases. This CDR3 has 16 residues. CDR1 is KGHSH and CDR2 is LQKENI in the germline V gene. V shed 3 bases and J 3 bases; nucleotides not matched to a gene: 8. CDR3 amino acids: CASSPGPGQGHYGYTF. The CDR3 coding sequence is TGTGCCAGCTCACCTGGACCGGGACAGGGCCACTATGGCTACACCTTC.

The chain uses TRBV9 and TRBJ2-7, with no clear D. The CDR3 length is 10 residues. Trimming left V 7 bases short and J 4 bases short, with 6 bases between. Germline loops: CDR1 SGDLS, CDR2 YYNGEE. Written as DNA, the CDR3 is TGTGCCAGCCCTACTTACGAGCAGTACTTC. This encodes CASPTYEQYF.

In the case of this clone: Other DNA sequences in the same sample also yield this CDR3. This chain joins TRBV4-1 and TRBJ2-7, with D uncertain. V lost 0 bases to trimming and J lost 4 bases, with 4 bases between them. The germline gives CDR1 MGHRA, CDR2 YSYEKL. The CDR3 has 12 amino acids. The CDR3 nucleotides read TGCGCCAGCAGCCAAGATTCGTACGAGCAGTACTTC. The encoded protein is CASSQDSYEQYF.

The chain recombines TRBV4-2 with TRBJ2-7, with 14 nucleotides matching TRBD2. This CDR3 has 15 amino acids. The trim removed 6 bases at V and 4 bases at J, leaving 5 bases unmatched. Germline V lookup: CDR1 LGHNA, CDR2 YNFKEQ. This chain's CDR3 is CASRHGTSGSYEQYF. The DNA for the CDR3 is TGTGCCAGCAGGCACGGGACTAGCGGGAGTTACGAGCAGTACTTC.

This rearrangement joins TRBV27 to TRBJ2-1, with TRBD2 matching over 10 bases. The germline V gene encodes CDR1 MNHEY and CDR2 SMNVEV (reference sequence). V shed 4 bases, J shed 0 bases, and the junction held 6 bases outside the gene matches. The CDR3 runs to 17 residues. The CDR3 region is CASSSLAGTLSYNEQFF. The CDR3 DNA follows: TGTGCCAGCAGTTCACTAGCGGGGACCCTCTCCTACAATGAGCAGTTCTTC.

The chain combines TRBV11-2 with TRBJ1-5; tentatively, D is TRBD1 (5 bases). Germline CDR1 is SGHAT and CDR2 is FQNNGV. The CDR3 totals 15 residues. Trimming removed 5 bases from V and 7 bases from J, with 18 bases in between. DNA of the CDR3: TGTGCCAGCAGCGCAGGGACCATGGACGCGCAGCCCCAGCATTTT. This encodes CASSAGTMDAQPQHF. Using reference TRBV11-2 and TRBJ1-5 for the parts outside the CDR3, the full variable domain is EAGVAQSPRYKIIEKRQSVAFWCNPISGHATLYWYQQILGQGPKLLIQFQNNGVVDDSQLPKDRFSAERLKGVDSTLKIQPAKLEDSAVYLCASSAGTMDAQPQHFGDGTRLSIL.

The chain is built from TRBV19 and TRBJ2-7; 8 bases line up with TRBD2. The V gene end was trimmed by 4 bases and the J gene end by 1 base; junction bases not matched to a gene: 6. Germline lookup yields CDR1 LNHDA and CDR2 SQIVND (reference sequence). The CDR3 has 15 residues. Here the CDR3 reads CASSTSLAASYEQYF. The CDR3 DNA sequence: TGTGCCAGTAGTACGTCACTAGCGGCTTCCTACGAGCAGTACTTC.

V is TRBV9 and J is TRBJ2-3, with a possible D match to TRBD2 (5 bases). The CDR3 runs to 13 residues. Deletions cut 4 bases from V and 9 bases from J, with 15 bases between. Germline V lookup: CDR1 SGDLS, CDR2 YYNGEE. The CDR3 DNA reads as TGTGCCAGCAGCCCACAAGCGGAGATCACGCAGTATTTT. It encodes CASSPQAEITQYF.

The chain recombines TRBV2 with TRBJ2-5; D is unclear. Germline CDR1 is SNHLY and CDR2 is FYNNEI. The CDR3 is 14 amino acids. The germline V and J ends were trimmed by 4 bases and 4 bases, with 13 bases remaining between them. CDR3 sequence: CASSVGRPGETQYF. CDR3 nucleotides: TGTGCCAGCAGTGTAGGACGCCCTGGAGAGACCCAGTACTTC.

The chain recombines TRBV28 with TRBJ2-3, with D unclear. Trimming removed 5 bases from V and 0 bases from J, with 15 bases in between. This CDR3 comprises 16 residues. CDR1 and CDR2 (germline): MDHEN, SYDVKM. The CDR3 protein is CASSQNPHGSTDTQYF. CDR3 DNA: TGTGCCAGCAGTCAAAACCCTCACGGCAGCACAGATACGCAGTATTTT.

In this sample, this clone turned up once. This chain joins TRBV5-1 and TRBJ2-1; D not resolved. Germline CDR1 reads SGHRS; CDR2 reads YFSETQ. The CDR3 totals 13 residues. V lost 4 bases and J 1 base, leaving 6 bases between the germline ends. The DNA of the CDR3 is TGCGCCAGCAGCGGATTTTCCTACAATGAGCAGTTCTTC. It yields the protein CASSGFSYNEQFF.

The chain links TRBV27 to TRBJ2-7; 8 nucleotides match TRBD1. Germline V gives CDR1 MNHEY, CDR2 SMNVEV (reference sequence). The CDR3 consists of 15 residues. Trimming took 5 bases from V and 5 from J; bases not matched to a gene: 11. The CDR3 region is CASSPRPGTGDEQYF. The DNA of the CDR3 is TGTGCCAGCAGTCCCCGTCCCGGGACAGGAGACGAGCAGTACTTC.

This chain links TRBV19 with TRBJ2-3, with D possibly TRBD1 on 6 matching bases. Germline V gives CDR1 LNHDA, CDR2 SQIVND (reference sequence). V lost 5 bases and J 0 bases, leaving 15 bases between the germline ends. The CDR3 contains 16 residues. As DNA, the CDR3 is TGTGCCAGTAGTGCAGTACAGGGCGTGAGCACAGATACGCAGTATTTT. Encoded protein: CASSAVQGVSTDTQYF.

The chain couples TRBV18 to TRBJ2-1, with 9 bases fitting TRBD2. V shed 5 bases and J 7 bases; nucleotides not matched to a gene: 6. This CDR3 is built from 14 residues. The germline CDR1 and CDR2 sequences are KGHSH and LQKENI. CDR3 region: CASSVGGRANEQFF. The CDR3 DNA is TGTGCCAGCTCAGTTGGCGGGAGGGCTAATGAGCAGTTCTTC.

The CDR3 coding sequence is TGTGCCAGCAGCTTAAACCCAACTAGCGGGCCTCCTTACGAGCAGTACTTC. Its translation: CASSLNPTSGPPYEQYF. V gene TRBV7-9 combines with J gene TRBJ2-7; TRBD2 matches 9 bases. Germline CDR1 SEHNR, CDR2 FQNEAQ (reference sequence). The CDR3 totals 17 residues. Trimming cost V 2 bases and J 4 bases; bases outside gene matches: 12.

The V gene is TRBV7-9, the J gene TRBJ2-2; D is undetermined. Germline lookup yields CDR1 SEHNR and CDR2 FQNEAQ (reference sequence). The CDR3 covers 15 residues. The ends were cut back, 5 bases at V and 1 base at J, with 11 bases in the middle. The CDR3 is CASSVVTWNTGELFF. The DNA of the CDR3 is TGTGCCAGCAGCGTGGTGACGTGGAACACCGGGGAGCTGTTTTTT.

The count of this clone is one. The chain uses TRBV13 and TRBJ2-7; no reliable D call. The CDR3 is made up of 13 amino acids. Germline CDR1 reads PRHDT; CDR2 reads FYEKMQ (reference sequence). Trimming removed 0 bases from V and 4 bases from J, with 7 bases in between. The CDR3 is CASSLGSGYEQYF. The CDR3 DNA follows: TGTGCCAGCAGCTTAGGCAGTGGATACGAGCAGTACTTC.

The rearrangement links TRBV25-1 to TRBJ2-1, with D perhaps TRBD1 or TRBD2 (5 bases each). The germline V and J ends were trimmed by 1 base and 7 bases, with 8 bases remaining between them. This CDR3 has 13 residues. Germline V lookup: CDR1 MGHDK, CDR2 SYGVNS. This CDR3 reads CASSEFGGNEQFF. CDR3 DNA: TGTGCCAGCAGTGAATTTGGGGGTAATGAGCAGTTCTTC.

This chain connects TRBV28 to TRBJ2-1, with 9 nucleotides matching TRBD2. Germline trimming cut 8 bases from V and 6 bases from J; bases unmatched to any gene: 8. The germline gives CDR1 MDHEN, CDR2 SYDVKM. The CDR3 sequence is 14 residues long. DNA for the CDR3: TGTGCCAGCGGCGGGGGGGTAAGAGCCAATGAGCAGTTCTTC. This gives the protein CASGGGVRANEQFF.

In DNA form, the CDR3 reads TGTGCCAGCAGCTTGGGTGAGATGTTCTACGAGCAGTACTTC. This gives the protein CASSLGEMFYEQYF. The chain joins TRBV5-4 to TRBJ2-7; D not resolved. Germline CDR1 and CDR2: SGHNT and YYREEE (reference sequence). CDR3 length equals 14 residues. The germline V and J ends were trimmed by 0 bases and 3 bases, with 10 bases remaining between them. The whole variable domain, remainder taken from reference TRBV5-4 and TRBJ2-7, is ETGVTQSPTHLIKTRGQQVTLRCSSQSGHNTVSWYQQALGQGPQFIFQYYREEENGRGNFPPRFSGLQFPNYSSELNVNALELDDSALYLCASSLGEMFYEQYFGPGTRLTVT.

The genes are TRBV9 and TRBJ1-2; no reliable D call. Germline CDR1 SGDLS, CDR2 YYNGEE. V was clipped by 0 bases and J by 2 bases, with 8 bases between them. The CDR3 runs to 14 residues. The CDR3 DNA is TGTGCCAGCAGCGTAGCTGGAGGGAACTATGGCTACACCTTC. It is translated as CASSVAGGNYGYTF.

Turning to this clone: A much larger clone lies one base from this, so it may be a read error. Different DNA sequences within this sample yield the same CDR3. The V gene is TRBV9, the J gene TRBJ2-7; 10 nucleotides agree with TRBD1. This CDR3 comprises 14 residues. Germline CDR1 reads SGDLS; CDR2 reads YYNGEE. The J segment lost 3 bases and the V segment lost 3 bases, leaving 3 bases of the junction unmatched. The CDR3 protein is CASSAGTGDYEQYF. In DNA form, the CDR3 reads TGTGCCAGCAGCGCCGGGACAGGGGACTACGAGCAGTACTTC. Drawing the rest from reference TRBV9 and TRBJ2-7, the complete variable domain is DSGVTQTPKHLITATGQRVTLRCSPRSGDLSVYWYQQSLDQGLQFLIQYYNGEERAKGNILERFSAQQFPDLHSELNLSSLELGDSALYFCASSAGTGDYEQYFGPGTRLTVT.